This T cell receptor (beta chain) was sequenced during a study of HIV-infected patients and healthy controls. Regarding the study as a whole: Significantly higher mean Gini indices appeared in HIV-infected repertoires, possibly reflecting oligoclonality.

The CDR3 spans 12 residues. The germline V gene encodes CDR1 GTSNPN and CDR2 SVGIG (reference sequence). Deletions cut 4 bases from V and 4 bases from J, with 5 bases between. The repertoire came from unfractionated whole blood and reflected all unsorted peripheral T cells. Control samples came from ten to eleven uninfected healthy donors, four of them resampled after roughly 3 months. About this clonotype: Its antigen is still unknown.

Reverse transcription used about 500 ng RNA and constant-region primers for alpha and beta. Using multiplexing indices, alpha and beta chain libraries were generated apart by chain-specific third strand synthesis. Ligation attached cDNA to a 5' RACE adapter that carried a random hexamer and SP2 site. TCRdb re-called the 5' RACE reads through MiXCR, storing one row per CDR3 protein. The repertoire holds fewer than 15,000 distinct CDR3 sequences, with 9.5% to 13% as singletons. V is TRBV30 and J is TRBJ2-6; no definite D call. The origin of this receptor is an adult in good health. Source material: blood. In nucleotides, the CDR3 is TGTGCCTGGAAGAGGGGGGCCAACGTCCTGACTTTC. Translating it yields CAWKRGANVLTF.